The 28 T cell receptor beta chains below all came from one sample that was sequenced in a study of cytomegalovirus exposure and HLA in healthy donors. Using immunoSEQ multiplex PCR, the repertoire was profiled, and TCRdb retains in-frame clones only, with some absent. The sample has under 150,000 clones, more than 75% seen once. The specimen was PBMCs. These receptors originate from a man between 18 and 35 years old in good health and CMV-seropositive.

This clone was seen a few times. CDR3 coding DNA: TGTGCCATCAGTGAGTACAGGGAAGAGACCCAGTACTTC. Amino acids: CAISEYREETQYF. This chain links TRBV10-3 with TRBJ2-5; maybe TRBD1 (6 bases). The CDR3 is made up of 13 amino acids. The germline V and J ends were trimmed by 1 base and 3 bases, with 6 bases remaining between them. Per the germline V gene, CDR1 is ENHRY and CDR2 is SYGVKD.

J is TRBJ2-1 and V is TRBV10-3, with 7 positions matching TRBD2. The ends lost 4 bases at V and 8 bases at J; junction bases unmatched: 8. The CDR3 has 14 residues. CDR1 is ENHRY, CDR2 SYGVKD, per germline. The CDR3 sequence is CAISAQAGEDEQFF. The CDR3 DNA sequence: TGTGCCATCAGTGCACAGGCGGGGGAGGATGAGCAGTTCTTC.

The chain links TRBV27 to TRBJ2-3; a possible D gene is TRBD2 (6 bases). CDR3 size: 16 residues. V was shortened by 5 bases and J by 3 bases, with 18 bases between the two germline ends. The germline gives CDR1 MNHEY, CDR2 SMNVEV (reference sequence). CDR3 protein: CASSPLVADGTDTQYF. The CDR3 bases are TGTGCCAGCAGTCCGTTGGTAGCGGACGGGACAGATACGCAGTATTTT.

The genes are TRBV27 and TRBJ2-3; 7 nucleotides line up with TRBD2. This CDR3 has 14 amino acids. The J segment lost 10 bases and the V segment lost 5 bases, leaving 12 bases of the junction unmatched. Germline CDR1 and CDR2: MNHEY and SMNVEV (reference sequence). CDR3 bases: TGTGCCAGCAGTCCACAAGCCGGGACTACAGCGCAGTATTTT. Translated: CASSPQAGTTAQYF.

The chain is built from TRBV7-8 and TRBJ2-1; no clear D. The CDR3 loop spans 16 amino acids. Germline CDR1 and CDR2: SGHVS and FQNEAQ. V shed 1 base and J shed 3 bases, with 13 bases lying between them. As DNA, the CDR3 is TGTGCCAGCAGCTTAGTATTGAATTTCGGCTACAATGAGCAGTTCTTC. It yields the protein CASSLVLNFGYNEQFF.

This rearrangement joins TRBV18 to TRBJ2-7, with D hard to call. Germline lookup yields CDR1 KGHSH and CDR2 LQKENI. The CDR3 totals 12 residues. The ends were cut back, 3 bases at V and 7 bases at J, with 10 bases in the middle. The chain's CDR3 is CASSPSTREQYF. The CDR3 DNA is TGTGCCAGCTCACCGTCGACGAGGGAGCAGTACTTC.

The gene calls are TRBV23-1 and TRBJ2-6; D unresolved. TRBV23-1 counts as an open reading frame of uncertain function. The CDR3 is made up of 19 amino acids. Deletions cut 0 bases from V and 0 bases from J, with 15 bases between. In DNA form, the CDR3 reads TGCGCCAGCAGTCAATCGTTGGCCAGTTCAGACTCTGGGGCCAACGTCCTGACTTTC. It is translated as CASSQSLASSDSGANVLTF.

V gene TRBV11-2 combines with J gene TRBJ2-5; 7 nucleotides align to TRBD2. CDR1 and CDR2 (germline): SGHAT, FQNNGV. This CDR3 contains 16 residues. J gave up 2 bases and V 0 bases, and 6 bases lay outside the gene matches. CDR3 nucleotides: TGTGCCAGCAGCTTAGATCGCCTCGGGGGGCAAGAGACCCAGTACTTC. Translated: CASSLDRLGGQETQYF. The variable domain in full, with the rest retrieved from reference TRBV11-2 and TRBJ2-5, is EAGVAQSPRYKIIEKRQSVAFWCNPISGHATLYWYQQILGQGPKLLIQFQNNGVVDDSQLPKDRFSAERLKGVDSTLKIQPAKLEDSAVYLCASSLDRLGGQETQYFGPGTRLLVL.

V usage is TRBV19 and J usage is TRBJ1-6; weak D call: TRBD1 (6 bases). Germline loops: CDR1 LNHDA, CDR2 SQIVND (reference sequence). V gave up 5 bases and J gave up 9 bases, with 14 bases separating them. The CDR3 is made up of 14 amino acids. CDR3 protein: CASSRTDGRSPLHF. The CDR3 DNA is TGTGCCAGTAGTCGGACAGACGGGCGTTCACCCCTCCACTTT. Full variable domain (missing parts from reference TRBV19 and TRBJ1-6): DGGITQSPKYLFRKEGQNVTLSCEQNLNHDAMYWYRQDPGQGLRLIYYSQIVNDFQKGDIAEGYSVSREKKESFPLTVTSAQKNPTAFYLCASSRTDGRSPLHFGNGTRLTVT.

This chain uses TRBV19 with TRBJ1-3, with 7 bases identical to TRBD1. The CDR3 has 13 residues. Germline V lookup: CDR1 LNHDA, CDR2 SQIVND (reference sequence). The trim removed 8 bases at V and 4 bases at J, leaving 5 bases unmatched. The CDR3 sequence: CASYRGVGNTIYF. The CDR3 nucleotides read TGTGCCAGTTACAGGGGAGTAGGAAACACCATATATTTT. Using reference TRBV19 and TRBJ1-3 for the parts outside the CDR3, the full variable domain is DGGITQSPKYLFRKEGQNVTLSCEQNLNHDAMYWYRQDPGQGLRLIYYSQIVNDFQKGDIAEGYSVSREKKESFPLTVTSAQKNPTAFYLCASYRGVGNTIYFGEGSWLTVV.

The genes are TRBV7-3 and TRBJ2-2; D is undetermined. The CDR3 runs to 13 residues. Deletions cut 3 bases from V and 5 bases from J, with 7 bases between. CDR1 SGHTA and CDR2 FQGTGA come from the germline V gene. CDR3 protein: CASSFLGTGELFF. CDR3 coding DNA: TGTGCCAGCAGCTTTCTAGGAACCGGGGAGCTGTTTTTT.

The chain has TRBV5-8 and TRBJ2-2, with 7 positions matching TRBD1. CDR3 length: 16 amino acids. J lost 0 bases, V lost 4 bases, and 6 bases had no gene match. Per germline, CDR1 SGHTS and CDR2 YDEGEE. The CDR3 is CASSPGQPANTGELFF. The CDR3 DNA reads TGTGCCAGCAGCCCGGGACAGCCCGCGAACACCGGGGAGCTGTTTTTT.

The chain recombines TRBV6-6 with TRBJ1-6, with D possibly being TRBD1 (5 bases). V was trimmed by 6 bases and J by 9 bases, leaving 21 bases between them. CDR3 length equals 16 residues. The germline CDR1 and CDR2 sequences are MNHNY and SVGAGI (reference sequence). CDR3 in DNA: TGTGCCAGCAGCCCAAGGGGAGGAATAGAGGGTTCACCCCTCCACTTT. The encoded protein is CASSPRGGIEGSPLHF.

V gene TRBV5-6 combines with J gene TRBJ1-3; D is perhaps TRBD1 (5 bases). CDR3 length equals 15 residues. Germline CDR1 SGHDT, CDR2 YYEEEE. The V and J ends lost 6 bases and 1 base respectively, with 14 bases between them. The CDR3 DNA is TGTGCCAGCACCCGCGAAGGGGCATCTGGAAACACCATATATTTT. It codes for CASTREGASGNTIYF.

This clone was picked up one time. DNA for the CDR3: TGTGCCAGCAGCCCGTTTATGCGGGGGTCCAGTGATACGCAGTATTTT. It yields the protein CASSPFMRGSSDTQYF. The genes are TRBV7-2 and TRBJ2-3; 7 bases line up with TRBD2. CDR3 length: 16 residues. V lost 5 bases, J lost 6 bases, and 14 bases stayed unmatched. CDR1 and CDR2 from the germline V gene are SGHTA and FQGNSA.

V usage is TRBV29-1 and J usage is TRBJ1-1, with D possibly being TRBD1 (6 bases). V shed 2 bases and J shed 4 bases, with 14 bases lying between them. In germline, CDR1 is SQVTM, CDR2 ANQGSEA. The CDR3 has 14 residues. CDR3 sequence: CSVEKGGGATEAFF. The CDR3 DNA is TGCAGCGTTGAAAAGGGGGGAGGGGCCACTGAAGCTTTCTTT.

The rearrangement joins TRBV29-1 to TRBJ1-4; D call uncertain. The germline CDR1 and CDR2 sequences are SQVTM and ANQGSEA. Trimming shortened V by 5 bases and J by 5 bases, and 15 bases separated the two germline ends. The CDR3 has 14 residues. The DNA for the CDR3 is TGCAGCGTTCTCGCCGATGGCCTCAATGAAAAACTGTTTTTT. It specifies CSVLADGLNEKLFF.

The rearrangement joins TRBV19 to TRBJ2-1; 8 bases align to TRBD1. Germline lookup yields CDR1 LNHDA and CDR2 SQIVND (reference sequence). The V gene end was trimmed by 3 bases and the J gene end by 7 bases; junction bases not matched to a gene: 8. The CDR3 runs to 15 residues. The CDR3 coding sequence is TGTGCCAGTAGTATCGACAGGGGTTCGGGGAATGAGCAGTTCTTC. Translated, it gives CASSIDRGSGNEQFF.

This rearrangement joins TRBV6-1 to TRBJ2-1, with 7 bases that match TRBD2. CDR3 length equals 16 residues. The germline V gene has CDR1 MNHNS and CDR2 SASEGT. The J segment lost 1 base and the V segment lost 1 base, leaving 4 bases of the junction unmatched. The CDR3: CASSEVGRGSYNEQFF. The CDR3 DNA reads TGTGCCAGCAGTGAAGTTGGGAGGGGATCCTACAATGAGCAGTTCTTC.

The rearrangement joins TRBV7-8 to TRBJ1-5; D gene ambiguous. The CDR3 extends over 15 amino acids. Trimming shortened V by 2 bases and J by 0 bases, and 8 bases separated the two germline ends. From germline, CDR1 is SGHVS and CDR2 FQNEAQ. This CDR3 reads CASSLIRDSNQPQHF. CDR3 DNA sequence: TGTGCCAGCAGCTTAATCCGGGATAGCAATCAGCCCCAGCATTTT.

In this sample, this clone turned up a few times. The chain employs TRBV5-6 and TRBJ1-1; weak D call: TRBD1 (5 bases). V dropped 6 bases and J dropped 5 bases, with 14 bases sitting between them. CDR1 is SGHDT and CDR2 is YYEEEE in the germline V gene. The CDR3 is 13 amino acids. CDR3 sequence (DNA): TGTGCCAGCAAGTTTGAAGGGGTAACTGAAGCTTTCTTT. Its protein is CASKFEGVTEAFF.

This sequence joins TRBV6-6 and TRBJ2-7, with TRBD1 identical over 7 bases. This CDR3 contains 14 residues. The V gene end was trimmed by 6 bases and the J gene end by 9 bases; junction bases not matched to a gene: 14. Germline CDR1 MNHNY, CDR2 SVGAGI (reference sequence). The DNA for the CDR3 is TGTGCCAGCAGATTGGACAGGAAAGTCTCTGGGCAGTACTTC. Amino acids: CASRLDRKVSGQYF.

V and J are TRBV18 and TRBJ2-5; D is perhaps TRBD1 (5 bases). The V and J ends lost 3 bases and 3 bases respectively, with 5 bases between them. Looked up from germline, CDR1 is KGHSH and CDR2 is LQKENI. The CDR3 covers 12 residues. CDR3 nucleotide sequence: TGTGCCAGCTCACCCAGGGAAGAGACCCAGTACTTC. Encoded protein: CASSPREETQYF.

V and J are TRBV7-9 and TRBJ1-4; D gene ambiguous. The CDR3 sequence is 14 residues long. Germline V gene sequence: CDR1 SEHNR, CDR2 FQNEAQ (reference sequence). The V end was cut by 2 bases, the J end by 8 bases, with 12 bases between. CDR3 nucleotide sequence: TGTGCCAGCAGCTTATCGGGATTAGGGGAAAAACTGTTTTTT. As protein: CASSLSGLGEKLFF.

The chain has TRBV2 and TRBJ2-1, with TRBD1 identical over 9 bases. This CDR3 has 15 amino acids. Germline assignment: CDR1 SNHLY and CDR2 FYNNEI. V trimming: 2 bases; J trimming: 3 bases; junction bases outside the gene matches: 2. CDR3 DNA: TGTGCCAGCAGTGAAAGGACAGGGGTCTACAATGAGCAGTTCTTC. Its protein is CASSERTGVYNEQFF.

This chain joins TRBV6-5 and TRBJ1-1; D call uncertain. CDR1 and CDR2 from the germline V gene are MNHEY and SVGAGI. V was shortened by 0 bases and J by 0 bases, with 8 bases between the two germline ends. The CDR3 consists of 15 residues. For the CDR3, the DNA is TGTGCCAGCAGTTACTCGAGACACTTGAACACTGAAGCTTTCTTT. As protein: CASSYSRHLNTEAFF.

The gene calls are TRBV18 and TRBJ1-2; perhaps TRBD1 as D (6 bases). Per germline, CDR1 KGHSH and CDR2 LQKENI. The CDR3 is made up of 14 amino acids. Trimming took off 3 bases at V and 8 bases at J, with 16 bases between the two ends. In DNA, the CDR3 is TGTGCCAGCTCACCGCGCCAGGGGAATGAAGGCTACACCTTC. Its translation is CASSPRQGNEGYTF.

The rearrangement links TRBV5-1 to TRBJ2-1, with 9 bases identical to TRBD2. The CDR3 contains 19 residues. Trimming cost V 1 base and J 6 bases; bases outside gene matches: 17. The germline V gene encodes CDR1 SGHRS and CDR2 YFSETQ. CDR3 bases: TGCGCCAGCAGCTTGTTTGGCTATCAAGCGGGGGGCCTATCCAATGAGCAGTTCTTC. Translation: CASSLFGYQAGGLSNEQFF.